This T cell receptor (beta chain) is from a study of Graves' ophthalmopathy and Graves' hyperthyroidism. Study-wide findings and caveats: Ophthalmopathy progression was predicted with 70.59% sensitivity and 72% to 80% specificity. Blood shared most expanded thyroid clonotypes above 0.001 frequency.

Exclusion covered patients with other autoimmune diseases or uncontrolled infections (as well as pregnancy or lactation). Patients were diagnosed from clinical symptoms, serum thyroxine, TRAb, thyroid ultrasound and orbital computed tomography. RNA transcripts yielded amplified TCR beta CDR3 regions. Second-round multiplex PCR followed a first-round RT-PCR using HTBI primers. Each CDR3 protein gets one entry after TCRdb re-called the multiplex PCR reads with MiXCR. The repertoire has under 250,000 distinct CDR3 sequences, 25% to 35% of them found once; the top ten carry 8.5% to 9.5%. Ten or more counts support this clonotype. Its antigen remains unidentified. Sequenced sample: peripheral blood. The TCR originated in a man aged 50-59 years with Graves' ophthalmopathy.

For the CDR3, the DNA is TGTGCCAGCAGTGCCCAGGCAGCCGGTGTGGAGCAGTACTTC. It yields the protein CASSAQAAGVEQYF. V gene TRBV2 combines with J gene TRBJ2-7; D remains ambiguous. From germline, CDR1 is SNHLY and CDR2 FYNNEI. This CDR3 contains 14 residues. Trimming cost V 4 bases and J 7 bases, with 17 bases left between them.